Listed below are T cell receptor beta chains from one sample, sequenced in a study of blood T cell repertoires in COVID-19. The table came from immunoSEQ multiplex PCR; TCRdb's copy has only in-frame clones and leaves some out. The top ten hold 3% of the sample, which has roughly 380,000 clones, roughly 87% seen once. Material for sequencing was PBMCs or T cells enriched from blood (not recorded which). Receptor source: a woman between 25 and 40 years old who had recovered from COVID-19. CDR3s include the opening cysteine and the closing phenylalanine or tryptophan. A D gene is named only where the DNA matches it firmly. Expanded clones are given a class, and other clones once, few, many or no size at all.

cdr3_nt: TGCGCCAGCAGCACCGAGAACTCCGTAATGGGCACAGATACGCAGTATTTT; cdr3_aa: CASSTENSVMGTDTQYF; v_call: TRBV5-1; d_call: -; cdr3_length: 17; j_call: TRBJ2-3; clone_size: -
cdr3_nt: TGTGCCAGCAGCACAGGGGATAACTATGGCTACACCTTC; cdr3_aa: CASSTGDNYGYTF; v_call: TRBV7-9; d_call: TRBD1; cdr3_length: 13; j_call: TRBJ1-2; clone_size: -
cdr3_nt: TGTGCCAGCAGCGCCAAGACAGGGGGCACCATCACAGATACGCAGTATTTT; cdr3_aa: CASSAKTGGTITDTQYF; v_call: TRBV5-4; d_call: TRBD1; cdr3_length: 17; j_call: TRBJ2-3; clone_size: -
cdr3_nt: TGTGCCAGCAGTTACTCGGGCCGCTCCTACGAGCAGTACTTC; cdr3_aa: CASSYSGRSYEQYF; v_call: TRBV6-5; d_call: -; cdr3_length: 14; j_call: TRBJ2-7; clone_size: -
cdr3_nt: TGTGCCAGCAGCTTACAGGGGGGCAACCCTGAAGCTTTCTTT; cdr3_aa: CASSLQGGNPEAFF; v_call: TRBV7-9; d_call: TRBD1; cdr3_length: 14; j_call: TRBJ1-1; clone_size: once
cdr3_nt: TGTGCCAGAAGCTCTTATAGGCGGCTCCTTCGCTACAATGAGCAGTTCTTC; cdr3_aa: CARSSYRRLLRYNEQFF; v_call: TRBV7-5; d_call: -; cdr3_length: 17; j_call: TRBJ2-1; clone_size: -
cdr3_nt: TGCGCCAGCAGCTTGGGTCAGGGGACGAACACCATATATTTT; cdr3_aa: CASSLGQGTNTIYF; v_call: TRBV5-1; d_call: -; cdr3_length: 14; j_call: TRBJ1-3; clone_size: -
cdr3_nt: TGCAGCGCCTCCCCGGGTGGGGCGGGGACTGAAGCTTTCTTT; cdr3_aa: CSASPGGAGTEAFF; v_call: TRBV29-1; d_call: -; cdr3_length: 14; j_call: TRBJ1-1; clone_size: -
cdr3_nt: TGTGCCAGCAGCTTATCGCGGGAGTCCTACAATGAGCAGTTCTTC; cdr3_aa: CASSLSRESYNEQFF; v_call: TRBV7-2; d_call: TRBD2; cdr3_length: 15; j_call: TRBJ2-1; clone_size: -
cdr3_nt: TGTGCCAGCAGCGGTAGCGGGGGTGAAGAGACCCAGTACTTC; cdr3_aa: CASSGSGGEETQYF; v_call: TRBV7-9; d_call: TRBD2; cdr3_length: 14; j_call: TRBJ2-5; clone_size: -
cdr3_nt: TGTGCCAGCAGTTCAGGGGACTCTGGAAACACCATATATTTT; cdr3_aa: CASSSGDSGNTIYF; v_call: TRBV6-5; d_call: -; cdr3_length: 14; j_call: TRBJ1-3; clone_size: few
cdr3_nt: TGTGCCAGCAGTGATGGTCCAGGGGACTATGGCTACACCTTC; cdr3_aa: CASSDGPGDYGYTF; v_call: TRBV2; d_call: -; cdr3_length: 14; j_call: TRBJ1-2; clone_size: -
cdr3_nt: TGTGCCAGCAGTTCCGGGACAGGGATGGGTCAGCCCCAGCATTTT; cdr3_aa: CASSSGTGMGQPQHF; v_call: TRBV27; d_call: TRBD1; cdr3_length: 15; j_call: TRBJ1-5; clone_size: -
cdr3_nt: TGTGCCAGCAGCACTCCCGGGGAAAATCGGGAAAAACTGTTTTTT; cdr3_aa: CASSTPGENREKLFF; v_call: TRBV5-4; d_call: -; cdr3_length: 15; j_call: TRBJ1-4; clone_size: -
cdr3_nt: TGTGCCAGCAGTCTTTCGGGGTCCTACGAGCAGTACTTC; cdr3_aa: CASSLSGSYEQYF; v_call: TRBV11-1; d_call: -; cdr3_length: 13; j_call: TRBJ2-7; clone_size: -
cdr3_nt: TGTGCCAGTAGTCTTGAGGGGAGGAATTCACCCCTCCACTTT; cdr3_aa: CASSLEGRNSPLHF; v_call: TRBV19; d_call: -; cdr3_length: 14; j_call: TRBJ1-6; clone_size: -
cdr3_nt: TGTGCCAGCGAAGTCGGGCAGGGCATCACAGATACGCAGTATTTT; cdr3_aa: CASEVGQGITDTQYF; v_call: TRBV28; d_call: -; cdr3_length: 15; j_call: TRBJ2-3; clone_size: -
cdr3_nt: TGTGCCAGCTTAACGAAGAGCGGGACCACCTACAATGAGCAGTTCTTC; cdr3_aa: CASLTKSGTTYNEQFF; v_call: TRBV27; d_call: TRBD2; cdr3_length: 16; j_call: TRBJ2-1; clone_size: -
cdr3_nt: TGTGCCAGCAGTTACGGGGCGGCCTCCGAATATGGCTACACCTTC; cdr3_aa: CASSYGAASEYGYTF; v_call: TRBV6-5; d_call: -; cdr3_length: 15; j_call: TRBJ1-2; clone_size: -
cdr3_nt: TGTGCCAGCAGTTTAATGCGTAGCGGGGGGCAAGAGACCCAGTACTTC; cdr3_aa: CASSLMRSGGQETQYF; v_call: TRBV27; d_call: TRBD2; cdr3_length: 16; j_call: TRBJ2-5; clone_size: -
cdr3_nt: TGTGCCAGCAATCGGGGGGTTATGGCAACTAATGAAAAACTGTTTTTT; cdr3_aa: CASNRGVMATNEKLFF; v_call: TRBV27; d_call: -; cdr3_length: 16; j_call: TRBJ1-4; clone_size: -
cdr3_nt: TGTGCCAGCAGCCCTGACAATTACGAGCAGTACTTC; cdr3_aa: CASSPDNYEQYF; v_call: TRBV11-2; d_call: -; cdr3_length: 12; j_call: TRBJ2-7; clone_size: -
cdr3_nt: TGTGCCAGCAGCCAAGAATCGGGAAATAACTATGGCTACACCTTC; cdr3_aa: CASSQESGNNYGYTF; v_call: TRBV4-2; d_call: -; cdr3_length: 15; j_call: TRBJ1-2; clone_size: -
cdr3_nt: TGTGCCAGCAGCTTAGGGTCGACAGGGGGATCCAATCAGCCCCAGCATTTT; cdr3_aa: CASSLGSTGGSNQPQHF; v_call: TRBV7-9; d_call: TRBD1; cdr3_length: 17; j_call: TRBJ1-5; clone_size: -
cdr3_nt: TGCGCCAGCAGCTTGTTCCTAGCGGGAGGGGAAAATGAGCAGTTCTTC; cdr3_aa: CASSLFLAGGENEQFF; v_call: TRBV5-1; d_call: TRBD2; cdr3_length: 16; j_call: TRBJ2-1; clone_size: once
cdr3_nt: TGTGCCAGCAGCTTAGGGTATCGGATGCGGAATGAAAAACTGTTTTTT; cdr3_aa: CASSLGYRMRNEKLFF; v_call: TRBV7-9; d_call: -; cdr3_length: 16; j_call: TRBJ1-4; clone_size: -
cdr3_nt: TGTGCCTGGACCGGGGGTGTCACCTACGAGCAGTACTTC; cdr3_aa: CAWTGGVTYEQYF; v_call: TRBV30; d_call: -; cdr3_length: 13; j_call: TRBJ2-7; clone_size: -
cdr3_nt: TGTGCCAGCAGTTTGATCGGACCGTTCTTGGGAGATAGTTTTAACCAGCCCCAGCATTTT; cdr3_aa: CASSLIGPFLGDSFNQPQHF; v_call: TRBV28; d_call: -; cdr3_length: 20; j_call: TRBJ1-5; clone_size: few
cdr3_nt: TGTGCCACCAGCGGGGGCGCCCTCGCAGATACGCAGTATTTT; cdr3_aa: CATSGGALADTQYF; v_call: TRBV15; d_call: -; cdr3_length: 14; j_call: TRBJ2-3; clone_size: once